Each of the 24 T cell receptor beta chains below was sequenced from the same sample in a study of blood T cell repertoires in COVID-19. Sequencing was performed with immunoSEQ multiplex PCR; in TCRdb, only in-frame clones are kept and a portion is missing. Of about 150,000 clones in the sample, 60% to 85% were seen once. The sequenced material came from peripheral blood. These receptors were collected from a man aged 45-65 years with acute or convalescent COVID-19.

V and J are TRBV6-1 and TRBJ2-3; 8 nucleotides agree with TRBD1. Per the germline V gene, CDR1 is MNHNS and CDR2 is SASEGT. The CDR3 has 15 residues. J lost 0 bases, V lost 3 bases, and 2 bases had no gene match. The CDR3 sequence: CASSDGTGSTDTQYF. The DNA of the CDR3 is TGTGCCAGCAGTGACGGGACAGGAAGCACAGATACGCAGTATTTT.

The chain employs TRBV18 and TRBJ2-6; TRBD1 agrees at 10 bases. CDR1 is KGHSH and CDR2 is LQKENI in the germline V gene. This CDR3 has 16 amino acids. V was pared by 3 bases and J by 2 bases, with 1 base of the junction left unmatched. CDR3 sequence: CASSPGTGAGANVLTF. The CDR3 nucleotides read TGTGCCAGCTCACCCGGGACAGGGGCTGGGGCCAACGTCCTGACTTTC.

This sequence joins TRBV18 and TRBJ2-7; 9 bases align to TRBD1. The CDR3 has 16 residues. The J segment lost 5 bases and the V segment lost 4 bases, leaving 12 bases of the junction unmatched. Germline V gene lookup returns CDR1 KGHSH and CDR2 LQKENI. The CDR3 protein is CASSLTPGQGTDEQYF. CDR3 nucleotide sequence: TGTGCCAGCTCACTTACGCCGGGACAGGGAACGGACGAGCAGTACTTC.

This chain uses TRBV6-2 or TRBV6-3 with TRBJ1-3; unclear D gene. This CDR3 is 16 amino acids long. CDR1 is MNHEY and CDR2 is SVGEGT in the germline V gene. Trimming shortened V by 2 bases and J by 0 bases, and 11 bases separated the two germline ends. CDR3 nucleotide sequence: TGTGCCAGCAGTTACGTCCCGAAGCTCTCTGGAAACACCATATATTTT. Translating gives CASSYVPKLSGNTIYF.

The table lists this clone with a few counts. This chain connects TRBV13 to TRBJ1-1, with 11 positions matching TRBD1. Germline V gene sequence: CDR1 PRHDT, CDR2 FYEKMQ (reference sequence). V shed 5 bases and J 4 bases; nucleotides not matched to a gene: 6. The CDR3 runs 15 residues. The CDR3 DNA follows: TGTGCCAGCAGCGTTTCCGGGACAGGGGGCACTGAAGCTTTCTTT. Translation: CASSVSGTGGTEAFF.

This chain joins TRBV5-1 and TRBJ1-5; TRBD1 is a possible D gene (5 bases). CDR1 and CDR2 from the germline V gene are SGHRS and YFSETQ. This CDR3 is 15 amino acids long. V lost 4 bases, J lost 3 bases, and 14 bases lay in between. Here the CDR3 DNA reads TGCGCCAGCAGCCCGGGCTGGGGGGACAATCAGCCCCAGCATTTT. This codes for CASSPGWGDNQPQHF. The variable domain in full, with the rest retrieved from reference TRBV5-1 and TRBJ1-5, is KAGVTQTPRYLIKTRGQQVTLSCSPISGHRSVSWYQQTPGQGLQFLFEYFSETQRNKGNFPGRFSGRQFSNSRSEMNVSTLELGDSALYLCASSPGWGDNQPQHFGDGTRLSIL.

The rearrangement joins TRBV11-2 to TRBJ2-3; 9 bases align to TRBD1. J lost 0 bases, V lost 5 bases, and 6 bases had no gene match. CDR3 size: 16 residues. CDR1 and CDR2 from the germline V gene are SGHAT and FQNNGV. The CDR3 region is CASSLWTGASTDTQYF. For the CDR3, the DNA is TGTGCCAGCAGCCTTTGGACAGGGGCGAGCACAGATACGCAGTATTTT.

The CDR3 sequence: CASSYSRASEAFF. Here the CDR3 DNA reads TGTGCCAGCAGTTACTCGAGGGCAAGTGAAGCTTTCTTT. The chain combines TRBV6-2 or TRBV6-3 with TRBJ1-1; D remains unclear. Trimming stripped 0 bases from V and 7 bases from J, with 9 bases between. The CDR3 consists of 13 residues. Per germline, CDR1 MNHEY and CDR2 SVGEGT.

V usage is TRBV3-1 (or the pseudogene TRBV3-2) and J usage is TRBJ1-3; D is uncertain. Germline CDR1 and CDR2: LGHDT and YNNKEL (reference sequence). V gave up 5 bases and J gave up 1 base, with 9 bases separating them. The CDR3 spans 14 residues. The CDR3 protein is CASSEVLSGNTIYF. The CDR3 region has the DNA TGTGCCAGCAGCGAAGTCTTATCTGGAAACACCATATATTTT.

For the CDR3, the DNA is TGTGCCAGCAGTTACTCTGGCCAGATATACACCGGGGAGCTGTTTTTT. Translation gives CASSYSGQIYTGELFF. The chain is built from TRBV6-5 and TRBJ2-2, with D unclear. V was trimmed by 0 bases and J by 3 bases, leaving 11 bases between them. CDR3 length equals 16 residues. Per germline, CDR1 MNHEY and CDR2 SVGAGI.

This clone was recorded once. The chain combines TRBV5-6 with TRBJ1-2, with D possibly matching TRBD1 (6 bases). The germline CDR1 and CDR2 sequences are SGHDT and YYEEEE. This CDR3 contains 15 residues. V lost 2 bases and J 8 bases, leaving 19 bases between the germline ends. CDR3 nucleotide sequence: TGTGCCAGCAGCTTCACCAAAAACAGGGATTCCGGCTACACCTTC. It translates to CASSFTKNRDSGYTF. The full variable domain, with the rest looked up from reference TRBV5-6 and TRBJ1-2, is DAGVTQSPTHLIKTRGQQVTLRCSPKSGHDTVSWYQQALGQGPQFIFQYYEEEERQRGNFPDRFSGHQFPNYSSELNVNALLLGDSALYLCASSFTKNRDSGYTFGSGTRLTVV.

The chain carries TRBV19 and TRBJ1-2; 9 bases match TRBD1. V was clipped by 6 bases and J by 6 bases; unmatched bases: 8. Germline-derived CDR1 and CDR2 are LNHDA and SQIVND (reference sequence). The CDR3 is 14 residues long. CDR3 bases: TGTGCCAGTAGACTTGGGACAGGGCACGATGGCTACACCTTC. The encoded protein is CASRLGTGHDGYTF.

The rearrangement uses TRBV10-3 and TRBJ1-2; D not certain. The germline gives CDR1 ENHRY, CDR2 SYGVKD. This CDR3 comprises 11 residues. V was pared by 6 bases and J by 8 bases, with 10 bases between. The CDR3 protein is CAIRYGEGYTF. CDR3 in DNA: TGTGCCATCAGATACGGAGAGGGCTACACCTTC.

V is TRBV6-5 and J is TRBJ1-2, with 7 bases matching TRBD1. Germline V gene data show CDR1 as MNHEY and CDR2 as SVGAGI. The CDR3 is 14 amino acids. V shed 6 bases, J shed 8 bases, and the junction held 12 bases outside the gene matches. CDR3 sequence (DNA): TGTGCCAGCAGCGCACAGGGGTCGGTATTCGGCTACACCTTC. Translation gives CASSAQGSVFGYTF.

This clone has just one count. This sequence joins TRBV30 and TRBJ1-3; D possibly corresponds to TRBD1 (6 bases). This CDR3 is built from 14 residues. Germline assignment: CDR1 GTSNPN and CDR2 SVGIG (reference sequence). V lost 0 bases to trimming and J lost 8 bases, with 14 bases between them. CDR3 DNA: TGTGCCTGGAGTGTAGGAACAGGGATATACACCATATATTTT. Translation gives CAWSVGTGIYTIYF.

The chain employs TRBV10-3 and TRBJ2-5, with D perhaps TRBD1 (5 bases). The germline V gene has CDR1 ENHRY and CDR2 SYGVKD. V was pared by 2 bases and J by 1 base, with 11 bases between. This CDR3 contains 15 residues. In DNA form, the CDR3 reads TGTGCCATCAGTGAGGGCAGGGTTGCCCAAGAGACCCAGTACTTC. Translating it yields CAISEGRVAQETQYF.

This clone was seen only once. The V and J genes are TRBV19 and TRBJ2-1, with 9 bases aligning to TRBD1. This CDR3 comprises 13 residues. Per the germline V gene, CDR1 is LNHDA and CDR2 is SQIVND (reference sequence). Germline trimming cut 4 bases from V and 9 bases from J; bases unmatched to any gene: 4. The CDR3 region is CASSKGQGGEQFF. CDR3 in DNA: TGTGCCAGTAGTAAGGGACAGGGTGGTGAGCAGTTCTTC.

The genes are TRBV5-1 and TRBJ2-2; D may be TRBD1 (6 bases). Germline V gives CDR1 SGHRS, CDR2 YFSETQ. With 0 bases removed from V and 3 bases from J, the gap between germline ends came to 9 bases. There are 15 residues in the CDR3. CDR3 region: CASSLGGLHTGELFF. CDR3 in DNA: TGCGCCAGCAGCTTGGGGGGGCTCCACACCGGGGAGCTGTTTTTT.

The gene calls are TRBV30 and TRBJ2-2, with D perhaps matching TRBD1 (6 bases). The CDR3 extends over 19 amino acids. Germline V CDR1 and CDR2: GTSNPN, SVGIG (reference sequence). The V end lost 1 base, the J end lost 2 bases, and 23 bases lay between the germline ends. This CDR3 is CAWSGRITSGTPNTGELFF. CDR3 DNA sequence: TGTGCCTGGAGTGGACGAATAACCTCCGGGACACCAAACACCGGGGAGCTGTTTTTT.

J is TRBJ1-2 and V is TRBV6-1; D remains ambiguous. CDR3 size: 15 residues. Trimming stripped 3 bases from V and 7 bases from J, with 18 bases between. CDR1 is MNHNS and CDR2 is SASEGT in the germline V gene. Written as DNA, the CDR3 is TGTGCCAGCAGTGAGCACAGTTCTGGGGAGGGTGGCTACACCTTC. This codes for CASSEHSSGEGGYTF.

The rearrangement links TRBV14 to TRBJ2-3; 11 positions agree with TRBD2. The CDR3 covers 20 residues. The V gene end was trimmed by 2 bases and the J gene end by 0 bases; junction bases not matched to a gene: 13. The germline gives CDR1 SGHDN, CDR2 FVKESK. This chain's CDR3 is CASSQRSGLAGWSSTDTQYF. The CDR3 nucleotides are TGTGCCAGCAGCCAAAGGAGCGGACTAGCGGGCTGGTCTAGCACAGATACGCAGTATTTT.

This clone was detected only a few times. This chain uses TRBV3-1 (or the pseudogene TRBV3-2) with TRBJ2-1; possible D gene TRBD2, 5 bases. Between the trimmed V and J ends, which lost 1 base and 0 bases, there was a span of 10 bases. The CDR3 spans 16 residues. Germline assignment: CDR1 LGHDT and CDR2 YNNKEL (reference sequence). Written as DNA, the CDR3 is TGTGCCAGCAGCCAAGCCCTGAGGGCCTCCTACAATGAGCAGTTCTTC. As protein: CASSQALRASYNEQFF.

The chain's CDR3 is CATSEDKPRTYEQYV. CDR3 DNA sequence: TGTGCCACCAGTGAGGACAAGCCGAGAACCTACGAGCAGTACGTC. J is TRBJ2-7 and V is TRBV24-1; D is possibly TRBD1 (5 bases). There are 15 residues in the CDR3. CDR1 and CDR2 (germline): KGHDR, SFDVKD. V gave up 4 bases and J gave up 2 bases, with 14 bases separating them.

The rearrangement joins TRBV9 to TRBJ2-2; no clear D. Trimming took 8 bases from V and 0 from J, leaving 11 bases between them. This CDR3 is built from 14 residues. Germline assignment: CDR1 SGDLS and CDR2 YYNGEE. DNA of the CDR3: TGTGCCAGTACCGAGAGAACGAACACCGGGGAGCTGTTTTTT. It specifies CASTERTNTGELFF.